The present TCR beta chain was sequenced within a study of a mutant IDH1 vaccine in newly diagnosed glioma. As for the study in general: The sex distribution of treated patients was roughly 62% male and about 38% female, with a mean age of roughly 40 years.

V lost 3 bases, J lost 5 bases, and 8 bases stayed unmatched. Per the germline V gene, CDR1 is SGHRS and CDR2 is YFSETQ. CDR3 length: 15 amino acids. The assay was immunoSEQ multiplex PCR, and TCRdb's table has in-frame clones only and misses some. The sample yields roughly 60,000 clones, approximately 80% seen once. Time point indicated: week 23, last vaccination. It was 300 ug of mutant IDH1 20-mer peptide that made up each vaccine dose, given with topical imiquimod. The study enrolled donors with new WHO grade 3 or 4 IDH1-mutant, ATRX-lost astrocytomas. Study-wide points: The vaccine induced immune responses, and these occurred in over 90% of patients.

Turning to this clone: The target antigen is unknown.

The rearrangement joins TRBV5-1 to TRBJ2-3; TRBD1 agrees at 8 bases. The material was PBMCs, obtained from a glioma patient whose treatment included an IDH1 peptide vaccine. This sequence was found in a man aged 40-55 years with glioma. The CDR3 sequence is CASSWTTGGLDTQYF. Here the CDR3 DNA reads TGCGCCAGCAGCTGGACTACAGGGGGGCTAGATACGCAGTATTTT.